This T cell receptor beta chain appears in the sequencing data of a study of OX40 agonist ivuxolimab in advanced cancers. Study background: Prior anti-PD-1, anti-PD-L1 or anti-CTLA-4 therapy was allowed; around 43% had some. Three patients, one with hepatocellular carcinoma and two with cutaneous melanoma, responded partially.

The table came from immunoSEQ multiplex PCR; TCRdb's copy has only in-frame clones and leaves some out. The sample has some 43,000 clones, roughly 94% seen once. With V trimmed by 0 bases and J by 4 bases, 9 bases remained unmatched. The germline gives CDR1 GTSNPN, CDR2 SVGIG (reference sequence). The CDR3 contains 15 residues. The genes are TRBV30 and TRBJ2-7; 7 bases align to TRBD1. The sequencing here drew on CD4+ or CD8+ T cells sorted from blood, taken in a trial of the OX40 agonist ivuxolimab. This clonotype was obtained from an adult with an advanced solid tumor such as melanoma, head and neck, liver or kidney cancer. CDR3 coding DNA: TGTGCCTGGAGTGTACTGGTACAGGGGCAGTACGAGCAGTACTTC. Its translation: CAWSVLVQGQYEQYF.